Below, 10 T cell receptor beta chains from the same sample are listed, as sequenced in a study of Tregs in tolerant kidney transplant recipients. Recipients received nonmyeloablative bone marrow transplants from related graft donors, with transient mixed chimerism. Here immunoSEQ multiplex PCR was the method, and the copy in TCRdb shows in-frame clones only, minus some. The sample includes approximately 60,000 clones, more than 70% of them seen just once. The source material was CD4+ T cells from blood (PBMCs), sampled 6 months after the transplant. The receptors shown here come from a human patient who received a combined kidney and bone marrow transplant. Some T cells may have originated in the graft donor.

The CDR3 DNA follows: TGCGCCAGCAGCCGCCCCGGGACTACTTATGTAACTAATGAAAAACTGTTTTTT. It codes for CASSRPGTTYVTNEKLFF. The chain is built from TRBV4-1 and TRBJ1-4, with a tentative D call TRBD1 (5 bases). Between the trimmed V and J ends, which lost 4 bases and 1 base, there was a span of 19 bases. Per germline, CDR1 MGHRA and CDR2 YSYEKL. This CDR3 has 18 residues.

The J gene is TRBJ1-2, the V gene TRBV7-2; D may be TRBD1 (5 bases). In germline, CDR1 is SGHTA, CDR2 FQGNSA. The CDR3 contains 13 residues. V was cut by 0 bases and J by 12 bases, with 14 bases left in between. For the CDR3, the DNA is TGTGCCAGCAGCTTAGCGTCATGGGGCGCGGACACCTTC. Translated: CASSLASWGADTF.

The chain combines TRBV23-1 with TRBJ2-1; TRBD1 is a possible D gene (6 bases). TRBV23-1 is assigned to the ORF class and has an uncertain function. The germline V and J ends were trimmed by 2 bases and 7 bases, with 18 bases remaining between them. This CDR3 is built from 16 residues. CDR3 in amino acids: CASSQRGHRGYNEQFF. Here the CDR3 DNA reads TGCGCCAGCAGTCAACGGGGACACCGGGGCTATAATGAGCAGTTCTTC.

The rearrangement joins TRBV2 to TRBJ2-1, with no clear D. V was cut by 5 bases and J by 4 bases, with 9 bases left in between. Germline CDR1 SNHLY, CDR2 FYNNEI. The CDR3 loop spans 13 amino acids. The CDR3 loop is CASSFQTYNEQFF. The CDR3 region has the DNA TGTGCCAGCAGTTTTCAAACATACAATGAGCAGTTCTTC.

This chain links TRBV7-8 with TRBJ2-2; 9 bases line up with TRBD1. The germline gives CDR1 SGHVS, CDR2 FQNEAQ. V lost 5 bases and J lost 3; bases outside the gene matches: 7. The CDR3 covers 16 residues. CDR3 in DNA: TGTGCCAGCAGCCAAGCCGGGACAGGGTACACCGGGGAGCTGTTTTTT. Translation: CASSQAGTGYTGELFF.

The chain couples TRBV11-3 to TRBJ1-1; D perhaps matches TRBD1 (5 bases). CDR3 length: 13 residues. Between the trimmed V and J ends, which lost 7 bases and 1 base, there was a span of 10 bases. Germline V gene sequence: CDR1 SGHNT, CDR2 YENEEA. CDR3 DNA: TGTGCCAGCACCCTGACAGCGAACACTGAAGCTTTCTTT. Translated, it gives CASTLTANTEAFF.

The rearrangement links TRBV7-6 to TRBJ2-1; 11 bases are a match to TRBD2. Trimming cost V 0 bases and J 9 bases; bases outside gene matches: 7. Germline CDR1 is SGHVS and CDR2 is FNYEAQ. The CDR3 loop spans 16 amino acids. CDR3 nucleotides: TGTGCCAGCAGCTTAGCGATTAGCGGGAGGGCCGGTGAGCAGTTCTTC. It translates to CASSLAISGRAGEQFF.

V gene TRBV2 combines with J gene TRBJ2-7; TRBD2 might be the D (7 bases). The CDR3 sequence is 14 residues long. From germline, CDR1 is SNHLY and CDR2 FYNNEI. CDR3 DNA: TGTGCAACCGTGATGGGAGGGGGGGACTACGAGCAGTACTTC. It codes for CATVMGGGDYEQYF.

The chain employs TRBV5-4 and TRBJ2-5; possibly TRBD2 for D (7 bases). The V end lost 5 bases, the J end lost 5 bases, and 22 bases lay between the germline ends. Looked up from germline, CDR1 is SGHNT and CDR2 is YYREEE (reference sequence). The CDR3 length is 16 residues. Here the CDR3 DNA reads TGTGCCAGCAGTTACAAAGGGTGGGGGGGCCAGGAGACCCAGTACTTC. Amino acids: CASSYKGWGGQETQYF.

This rearrangement joins TRBV6-5 to TRBJ1-4; D gene ambiguous. V was shortened by 6 bases and J by 0 bases, with 11 bases between the two germline ends. The CDR3 spans 15 residues. From germline, CDR1 is MNHEY and CDR2 SVGAGI. As DNA, the CDR3 is TGTGCCAGCAGCCCTGAGATTGCAACTAATGAAAAACTGTTTTTT. Translated: CASSPEIATNEKLFF.